This entry concerns a single TCR beta chain. The antigen remains undetermined. The CDR3 has 13 residues. CDR1 and CDR2 from the germline V gene are MNHNY and SVGAGI (reference sequence). V lost 4 bases and J 6 bases, leaving 9 bases between the germline ends. These data come from a study of OX40 agonist ivuxolimab in advanced cancers. Study background: Hepatocellular carcinoma, melanoma, renal cell or head and neck cancer affected the dose-escalation patients.

Overall study findings and caveats: CD8+ T cells averaged more expanded clones than CD4+. Those patients achieving a partial response at 0.1-3.0 mg/kg showed among the lowest clonal expansion. In the 0.1 to 3.0 mg/kg range, CD4+ and CD8+ blood T cells had expanded clonally by week 6.

Using immunoSEQ multiplex PCR, the repertoire was profiled, and TCRdb retains in-frame clones only, with some absent. The data contain tens of thousands of clones, roughly 84% of them seen just once; the ten biggest clones take up around 0.75%. The specimen was CD4+ or CD8+ T cells sorted from blood, collected in a trial of the OX40 agonist ivuxolimab. The TCR originated in an adult with an advanced solid tumor such as melanoma, head and neck, liver or kidney cancer. The chain recombines TRBV6-6 with TRBJ1-4, with a weak D call TRBD1 (5 bases). In nucleotides, the CDR3 is TGTGCCAGCAGTTCTCCCAGGGATGAAAAACTGTTTTTT. As protein: CASSSPRDEKLFF.